A selection of T cell receptor beta chains follows, all from one sample in a study of neurological immune-mediated disorders. TCRdb reanalysed the 5' RACE reads using MiXCR and keeps one entry per CDR3 protein. This sample has almost 85,000 distinct CDR3 sequences; approximately 2.4% occur once, and the top ten carry roughly 1.2%. Sample: PBMCs. These receptors were collected from a woman in her 30s with multiple sclerosis. Each CDR3 is given with its conserved first and last residue. A D gene is named only where the DNA matches it firmly. Clone size reads once, few, many, or a class if the clone is expanded.

CASSEWGRGADTQYF,TGTGCCAGCAGTGAATGGGGCAGGGGCGCAGATACGCAGTATTTT,.,TRBJ2-3,many,TRBV25-1
CSAQPDGTGPYNEQFF,TGCAGTGCTCAACCCGACGGGACAGGGCCCTACAATGAGCAGTTCTTC,TRBD1,TRBJ2-1,many,TRBV20-1
CASSQSRLAGESDTQYF,TGCGCCAGCAGCCAATCGAGACTAGCGGGAGAATCAGATACGCAGTATTTT,TRBD2,TRBJ2-3,many,TRBV4-3
CASRPSGRMNTEAFF,TGTGCCAGCAGGCCATCCGGACGGATGAACACTGAAGCTTTCTTT,.,TRBJ1-1,many,TRBV6-5
CASSLVSLGEADEKLFF,TGCGCCAGCAGCTTGGTGAGTTTAGGAGAAGCCGATGAAAAACTGTTTTTT,.,TRBJ1-4,many,TRBV5-1
CASSLSRTGNTIYF,TGCGCCAGCAGCTTGAGTAGAACTGGAAACACCATATATTTT,.,TRBJ1-3,many,TRBV5-1
CSARRLAGSNYNEQFF,TGCAGTGCTAGAAGACTAGCGGGGAGTAACTACAATGAGCAGTTCTTC,TRBD2,TRBJ2-1,many,TRBV20-1
CAYRQFSNQPQHF,TGTGCCTATCGACAGTTTAGCAATCAGCCCCAGCATTTT,.,TRBJ1-5,many,TRBV30
CASSYRGDTEAFF,TGTGCCAGCAGTTACAGGGGCGACACTGAAGCTTTCTTT,.,TRBJ1-1,many,TRBV6-2/TRBV6-3
CSAEAGGAGWDEQFF,TGCAGTGCCGAAGCAGGGGGTGCGGGGTGGGATGAGCAGTTCTTC,.,TRBJ2-1,many,TRBV20-1
CASSSYRTGASPLHF,TGTGCCAGCAGCTCCTACCGGACAGGGGCTTCACCCCTCCACTTT,TRBD1,TRBJ1-6,many,TRBV5-6
CASSRQGFNSPLHF,TGTGCCAGCAGTCGACAGGGATTCAATTCACCCCTCCACTTT,TRBD1,TRBJ1-6,many,TRBV12-3/TRBV12-4
CSARVSLNSPLHF,TGCAGTGCTAGAGTCAGCTTAAATTCACCCCTCCACTTT,.,TRBJ1-6,many,TRBV20-1
CAIGSGYEQYF,TGTGCCATCGGTTCGGGTTACGAGCAGTACTTC,.,TRBJ2-7,many,TRBV24-1
CASSYSSTRDIHF,TGTGCCAGCAGTTACTCCTCGACTCGGGACATCCACTTC,.,TRBJ2-1,medium-sized,TRBV6-2/TRBV6-3
CASRPRTGVNGELFF,TGTGCAAGTCGCCCTCGGACAGGGGTGAACGGGGAGCTGTTTTTT,.,TRBJ2-2,few,TRBV12-2
CASSPTGTGLVGELFF,TGTGCCAGCAGCCCTACCGGGACAGGGTTGGTCGGGGAGCTGTTTTTT,TRBD1,TRBJ2-2,many,TRBV5-8
CASSSQGAPNEKLFF,TGTGCCAGCAGCTCACAGGGAGCCCCTAATGAAAAACTGTTTTTT,.,TRBJ1-4,many,TRBV7-2
CATSDLRGGGYTF,TGTGCCACCAGTGATTTGCGCGGGGGAGGCTACACCTTC,.,TRBJ1-2,many,TRBV24-1
CASSRASGGRAYEQYF,TGTGCCAGCAGCCGAGCTAGCGGAGGTAGGGCCTACGAGCAGTACTTC,TRBD2,TRBJ2-7,many,TRBV6-6
CASNTAWGPRGGQYF,TGTGCCAGCAACACCGCGTGGGGACCCCGGGGAGGCCAGTACTTC,.,TRBJ2-5,many,TRBV27
CASSYPGLAGVSYEQYF,TGTGCCAGCAGTTACCCAGGACTAGCGGGAGTCTCCTACGAGCAGTACTTC,TRBD2,TRBJ2-7,many,TRBV6-6
CASSPIPPGQGETQYF,TGTGCCAGCTCACCAATCCCCCCCGGCCAAGGGGAGACCCAGTACTTC,.,TRBJ2-5,many,TRBV18
CASSWGSGSYEQYF,TGTGCCAGCAGTTGGGGATCAGGGAGTTACGAGCAGTACTTC,.,TRBJ2-7,many,TRBV27
CASSSTSSIRPGELFF,TGTGCCAGCAGCTCGACTTCCTCAATCCGTCCCGGGGAGCTGTTTTTT,.,TRBJ2-2,many,TRBV7-9
CAIKPGDLYEQYF,TGTGCCATCAAACCTGGGGACTTATACGAGCAGTACTTC,.,TRBJ2-7,many,TRBV10-3
CASSYRQTISTDTQYF,TGTGCCAGCAGCTATAGACAAACTATCAGCACAGATACGCAGTATTTT,.,TRBJ2-3,many,TRBV7-2
CASSPAQGANTEAFF,TGCGCCAGCAGCCCTGCGCAGGGAGCGAACACTGAAGCTTTCTTT,.,TRBJ1-1,many,TRBV4-3
CASRPRGTGTQYF,TGTGCCAGCAGACCCCGAGGTACGGGGACCCAGTACTTC,.,TRBJ2-5,many,TRBV27
CSVARGTYSEAFF,TGCAGCGTCGCAAGGGGGACTTATAGTGAAGCTTTCTTT,.,TRBJ1-1,many,TRBV29-1
CASSLARGSHRTDTQYF,TGTGCCAGCAGCTTAGCGCGAGGCAGCCATCGCACAGATACGCAGTATTTT,.,TRBJ2-3,many,TRBV7-8
CASSQDRRGGYNEQFF,TGCGCCAGCAGCCAAGATAGGAGGGGGGGGTACAATGAGCAGTTCTTC,.,TRBJ2-1,many,TRBV4-3
CASSVASVNYGYTF,TGTGCCAGCAGCGTAGCTTCGGTTAACTATGGCTACACCTTC,.,TRBJ1-2,many,TRBV9
CASSPRTSEYNEQFF,TGTGCCAGCAGCCCCCGGACTAGCGAGTACAATGAGCAGTTCTTC,TRBD2,TRBJ2-1,many,TRBV7-9
CSATDSGVGEKLFF,TGCAGTGCTACGGACTCAGGCGTGGGGGAAAAACTGTTTTTT,.,TRBJ1-4,many,TRBV20-1
CSARQGRETQYF,TGCAGCGCCCGACAGGGGAGGGAGACCCAGTACTTC,TRBD1,TRBJ2-5,many,TRBV29-1
CASSFFTRPRDTEAFF,TGTGCCAGCAGTTTCTTCACCAGGCCGAGGGACACTGAAGCTTTCTTT,.,TRBJ1-1,many,TRBV12-3/TRBV12-4
CASSLIGQGAEAFF,TGTGCCAGCAGCTTAATCGGCCAGGGGGCTGAAGCTTTCTTT,TRBD1,TRBJ1-1,many,TRBV7-2
CASSYSGGIYEQYF,TGTGCCAGCAGTTACTCGGGGGGCATCTACGAGCAGTACTTC,.,TRBJ2-7,many,TRBV6-6
CASSQLPGANVLTF,TGCGCCAGCAGCCAATTACCGGGGGCCAACGTCCTGACTTTC,.,TRBJ2-6,many,TRBV4-3
CAISQQGGRNTEAFF,TGTGCCATCAGTCAGCAGGGGGGGAGAAACACTGAAGCTTTCTTT,TRBD1,TRBJ1-1,many,TRBV10-3
CASNGDNYGYTF,TGTGCCAGCAATGGGGATAACTATGGCTACACCTTC,.,TRBJ1-2,many,TRBV25-1
CSVVGLAGPNEQFF,TGCAGCGTTGTTGGGCTAGCGGGACCCAATGAGCAGTTCTTC,TRBD2,TRBJ2-1,many,TRBV29-1
CASSYARNHGYTF,TGTGCCAGCAGTTATGCCAGGAACCATGGCTACACCTTC,.,TRBJ1-2,many,TRBV6-2/TRBV6-3
CASSQDVGDTQYF,TGCGCCAGCAGCCAAGATGTCGGAGATACGCAGTATTTT,.,TRBJ2-3,many,TRBV4-3